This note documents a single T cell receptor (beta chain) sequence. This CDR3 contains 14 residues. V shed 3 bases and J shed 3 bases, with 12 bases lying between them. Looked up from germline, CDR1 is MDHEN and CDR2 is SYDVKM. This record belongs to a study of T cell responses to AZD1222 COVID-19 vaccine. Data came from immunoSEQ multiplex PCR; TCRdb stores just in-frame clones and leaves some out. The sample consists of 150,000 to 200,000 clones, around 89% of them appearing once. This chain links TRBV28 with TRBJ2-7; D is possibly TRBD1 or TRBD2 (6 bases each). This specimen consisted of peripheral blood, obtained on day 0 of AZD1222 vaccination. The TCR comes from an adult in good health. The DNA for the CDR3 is TGTGCCAGCAGTTTGGGGGGCAGATTCTACGAGCAGTACTTC. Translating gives CASSLGGRFYEQYF.